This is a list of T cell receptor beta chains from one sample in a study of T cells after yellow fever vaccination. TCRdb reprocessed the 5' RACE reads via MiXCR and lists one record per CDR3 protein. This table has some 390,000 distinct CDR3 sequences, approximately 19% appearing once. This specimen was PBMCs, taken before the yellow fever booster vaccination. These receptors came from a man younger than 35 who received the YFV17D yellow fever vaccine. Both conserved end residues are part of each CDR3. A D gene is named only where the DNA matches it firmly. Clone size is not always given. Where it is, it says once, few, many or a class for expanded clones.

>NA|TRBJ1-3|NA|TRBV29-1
CSVEVGGSGNTIYF
TGCAGCGTTGAGGTCGGGGGCTCTGGAAACACCATATATTTT
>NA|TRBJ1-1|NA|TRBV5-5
CAISFQGGTEAFF
TGTGCCATCAGCTTCCAGGGTGGAACTGAAGCTTTCTTT
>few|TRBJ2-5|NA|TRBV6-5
CASSPRGLLETQYF
TGTGCCAGCAGCCCGAGGGGACTCCTGGAGACCCAGTACTTC
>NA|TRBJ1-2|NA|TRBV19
CASSKGSDYGYTF
TGTGCCAGTAGTAAAGGGTCTGACTATGGCTACACCTTC
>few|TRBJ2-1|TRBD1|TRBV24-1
CATARGPGEQFF
TGTGCCACAGCAAGGGGGCCGGGTGAGCAGTTCTTC
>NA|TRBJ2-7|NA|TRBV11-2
CASSWTGDISYEQYF
TGTGCCAGCAGCTGGACCGGTGATATCTCCTACGAGCAGTACTTC
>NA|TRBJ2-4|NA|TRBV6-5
CASKQDPENIQYF
TGTGCCAGCAAACAAGACCCTGAGAACATTCAGTACTTC
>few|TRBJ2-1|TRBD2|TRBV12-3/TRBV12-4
CASSLGGSGGDEQFF
TGTGCCAGCAGTTTAGGTGGTAGCGGGGGGGATGAGCAGTTCTTC
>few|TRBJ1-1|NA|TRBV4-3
CASSRMTDTEAFF
TGCGCCAGCAGCCGAATGACAGACACTGAAGCTTTCTTT
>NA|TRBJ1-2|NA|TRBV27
CASSLTRDVGYTF
TGTGCCAGCAGTCTGACTCGGGATGTAGGCTACACCTTC
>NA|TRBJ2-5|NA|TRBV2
CATRATEQETQYF
TGTGCCACCCGGGCGACAGAACAAGAGACCCAGTACTTC
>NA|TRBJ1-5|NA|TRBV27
CASSSILRASKLHF
TGTGCCAGCAGTTCAATCCTTAGGGCCAGCAAGTTGCATTTT
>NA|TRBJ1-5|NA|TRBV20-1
CSAENSAGIWNQPQHF
TGCAGTGCCGAGAACTCGGCAGGCATCTGGAATCAGCCCCAGCATTTT
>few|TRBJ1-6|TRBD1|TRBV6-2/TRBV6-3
CASRGTGYGFRNSPLHF
TGTGCCAGCAGGGGGACAGGGTACGGGTTCCGAAATTCACCCCTCCACTTT
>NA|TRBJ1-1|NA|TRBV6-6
CASSDLDTEAFF
TGTGCCAGCAGTGATCTCGACACTGAAGCTTTCTTT
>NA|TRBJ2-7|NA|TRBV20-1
CSRPMGSKSYEQYF
TGCAGTCGCCCCATGGGTTCAAAGTCGTACGAGCAGTACTTC
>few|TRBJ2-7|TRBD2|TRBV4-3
CASSQDRGGPKYEQYF
TGCGCCAGCAGCCAAGATCGCGGGGGGCCTAAGTACGAGCAGTACTTC
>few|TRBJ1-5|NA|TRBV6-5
CASSYSAGANQPQHF
TGTGCCAGCAGTTACTCGGCAGGGGCCAATCAGCCCCAGCATTTT
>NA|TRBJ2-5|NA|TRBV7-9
CASVDSGTVQETQYF
TGTGCCAGCGTGGATTCGGGGACCGTCCAAGAGACCCAGTACTTC
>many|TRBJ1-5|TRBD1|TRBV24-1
CATRGQNQPQHF
TGTGCCACCAGGGGACAGAATCAGCCCCAGCATTTT
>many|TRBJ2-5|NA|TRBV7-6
CASSLEPGKETQYF
TGTGCCAGCAGCTTAGAGCCCGGGAAAGAGACCCAGTACTTC
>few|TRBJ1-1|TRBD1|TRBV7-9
CASSLEAGGDFTEAFF
TGTGCCAGCAGCTTGGAGGCAGGGGGGGATTTCACTGAAGCTTTCTTT
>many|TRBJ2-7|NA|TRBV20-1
CSASDTREQYF
TGCAGTGCTTCCGACACCCGAGAGCAGTACTTC
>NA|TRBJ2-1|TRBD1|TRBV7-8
CASSLMGQVLF
TGTGCCAGCAGCTTAATGGGACAGGTCCTCTTC
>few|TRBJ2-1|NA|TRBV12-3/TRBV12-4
CASSTDLTPSGEQFF
TGTGCCAGCAGTACGGACCTAACCCCGTCAGGTGAGCAGTTCTTC
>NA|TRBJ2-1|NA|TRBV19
CASSSHGPAGEQFF
TGTGCCAGTAGTAGCCACGGGCCTGCTGGGGAGCAGTTCTTC
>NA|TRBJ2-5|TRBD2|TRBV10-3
CAISESRLAGQETQYF
TGTGCCATCAGTGAGTCTCGACTAGCGGGGCAAGAGACCCAGTACTTC
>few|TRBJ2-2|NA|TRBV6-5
CASSPVWDTGELFF
TGTGCCAGCAGTCCGGTATGGGACACCGGGGAGCTGTTTTTT
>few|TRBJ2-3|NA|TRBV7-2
CASSFLKRGRGHTQYF
TGTGCCAGCAGCTTCCTAAAGCGGGGCCGGGGGCATACGCAGTATTTT
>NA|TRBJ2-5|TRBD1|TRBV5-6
CASSLQGEGETQYF
TGTGCCAGCAGCCTGCAGGGGGAAGGGGAGACCCAGTACTTC
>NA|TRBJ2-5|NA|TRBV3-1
CASSQSQIRSPRLETQYF
TGTGCCAGCAGCCAGTCACAGATCCGCAGTCCCCGCTTGGAGACCCAGTACTTC
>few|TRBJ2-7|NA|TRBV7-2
CASSLATRGYEQYF
TGTGCCAGCAGCTTAGCGACCAGGGGTTACGAGCAGTACTTC
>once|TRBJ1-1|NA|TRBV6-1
CASSEHGSSEAFF
TGTGCCAGCAGTGAGCACGGCTCCTCTGAAGCTTTCTTT
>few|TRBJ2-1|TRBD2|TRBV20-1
CSARILGTSGDEQFF
TGCAGTGCCAGGATTTTGGGGACTAGCGGGGACGAGCAGTTCTTC
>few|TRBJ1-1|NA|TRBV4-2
CASSPLQGYTEAFF
TGTGCCAGCAGCCCGTTACAGGGATACACTGAAGCTTTCTTT
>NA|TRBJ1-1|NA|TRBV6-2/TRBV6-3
CASSYSPNLGDTEAFF
TGTGCCAGCAGTTACTCGCCTAACCTCGGGGATACTGAAGCTTTCTTT
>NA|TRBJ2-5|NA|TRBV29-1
CSVILRGMLETQYF
TGCAGCGTTATCCTGCGGGGAATGTTGGAGACCCAGTACTTC
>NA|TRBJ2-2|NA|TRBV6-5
CASTNQGNTGELFF
TGTGCCAGCACCAACCAGGGGAACACCGGGGAGCTGTTTTTT
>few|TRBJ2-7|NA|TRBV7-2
CASSFRSSYEQYF
TGTGCCAGCAGCTTTAGGTCATCCTACGAGCAGTACTTC
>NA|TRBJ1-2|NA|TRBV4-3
CASSHDRLYGYTF
TGCGCCAGCAGCCATGACAGGCTCTATGGCTACACCTTC
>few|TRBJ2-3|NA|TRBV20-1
CSARDLTADTQYF
TGCAGTGCTAGAGATTTAACAGCAGATACGCAGTATTTT
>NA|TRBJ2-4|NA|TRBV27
CASSLSGGPLGKNIQYF
TGTGCCAGCAGTTTATCGGGGGGCCCGCTGGGCAAAAACATTCAGTACTTC
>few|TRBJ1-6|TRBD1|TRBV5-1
CASRGGSHYNSPLHF
TGCGCCAGCCGAGGGGGCAGCCACTATAATTCACCCCTCCACTTT
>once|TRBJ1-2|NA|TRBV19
CASSTDGSYYGYTF
TGTGCCAGTAGTACCGACGGCAGCTACTATGGCTACACCTTC
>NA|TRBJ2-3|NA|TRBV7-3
CASSIGDWNTQYF
TGTGCCAGCAGCATCGGGGATTGGAATACGCAGTATTTT
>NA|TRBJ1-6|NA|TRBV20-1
CSARDRRASPLHF
TGCAGTGCTAGAGATCGCCGGGCATCACCCCTCCACTTT
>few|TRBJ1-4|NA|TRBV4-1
CASRNMWSNEKLFF
TGCGCCAGCAGAAACATGTGGTCTAATGAAAAACTGTTTTTT
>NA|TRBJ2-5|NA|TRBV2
CASSEGGSWGAQETQYF
TGTGCCAGCAGTGAAGGGGGTTCTTGGGGAGCCCAAGAGACCCAGTACTTC
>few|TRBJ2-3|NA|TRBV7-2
CASKSNHYTDTQYF
TGTGCCAGCAAATCTAATCATTACACAGATACGCAGTATTTT
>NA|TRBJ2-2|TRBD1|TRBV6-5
CASSRDRLNTGELFF
TGTGCCAGCAGCCGGGACAGATTGAACACCGGGGAGCTGTTTTTT
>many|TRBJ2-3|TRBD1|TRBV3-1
CASSQEYRGGLSEPGDTQYF
TGTGCCAGCAGCCAAGAGTACAGGGGCGGACTGAGCGAACCCGGGGATACGCAGTATTTT